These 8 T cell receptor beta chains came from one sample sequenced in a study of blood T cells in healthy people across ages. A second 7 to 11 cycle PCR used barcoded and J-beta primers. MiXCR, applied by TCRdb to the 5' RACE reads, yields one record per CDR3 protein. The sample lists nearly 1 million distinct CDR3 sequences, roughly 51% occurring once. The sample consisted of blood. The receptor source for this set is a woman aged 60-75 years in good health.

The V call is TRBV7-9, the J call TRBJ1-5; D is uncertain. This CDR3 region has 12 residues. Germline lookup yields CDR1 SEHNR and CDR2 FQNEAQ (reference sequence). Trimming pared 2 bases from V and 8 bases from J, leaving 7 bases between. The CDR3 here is CASSLNAEPQHF. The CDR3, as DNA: TGTGCCAGCAGCTTAAACGCCGAGCCCCAGCATTTT.

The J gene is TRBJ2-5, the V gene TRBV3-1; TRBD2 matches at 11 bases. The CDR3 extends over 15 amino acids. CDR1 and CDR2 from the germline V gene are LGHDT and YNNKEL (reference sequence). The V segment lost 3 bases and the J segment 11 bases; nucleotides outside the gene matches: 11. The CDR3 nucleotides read TGTGCCAGCAGCCACAAGGGACTAGCGGCCAATGAGCAGTACTTC. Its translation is CASSHKGLAANEQYF.

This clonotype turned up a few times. CDR3 DNA sequence: TGTGCCAGCAGCTGGGCAAACCAAGAGACCCAGTACTTC. This translates into CASSWANQETQYF. The chain is built from TRBV3-1 and TRBJ2-5; D is unresolved. Per the germline V gene, CDR1 is LGHDT and CDR2 is YNNKEL (reference sequence). V gave up 5 bases and J gave up 0 bases, with 7 bases separating them. The CDR3 consists of 13 residues.

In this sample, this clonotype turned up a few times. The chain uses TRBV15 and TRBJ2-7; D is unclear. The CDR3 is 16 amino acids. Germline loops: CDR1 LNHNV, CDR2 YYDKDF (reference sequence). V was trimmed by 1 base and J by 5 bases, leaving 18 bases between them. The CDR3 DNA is TGTGCCACCAGCAGAGGCCAAATTTCGGGTTACCACGAGCAGTACTTC. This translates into CATSRGQISGYHEQYF.

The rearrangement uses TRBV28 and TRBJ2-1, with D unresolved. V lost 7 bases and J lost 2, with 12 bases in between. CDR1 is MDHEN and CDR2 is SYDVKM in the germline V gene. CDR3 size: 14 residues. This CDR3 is CASIGSRPYNEQFF. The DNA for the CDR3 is TGTGCCAGCATAGGCTCGCGACCCTACAATGAGCAGTTCTTC.

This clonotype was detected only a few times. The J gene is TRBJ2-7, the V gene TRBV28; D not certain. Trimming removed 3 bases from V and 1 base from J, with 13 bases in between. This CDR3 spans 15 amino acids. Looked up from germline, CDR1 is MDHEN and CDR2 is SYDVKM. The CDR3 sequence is CASSFVAVSSYEQYF. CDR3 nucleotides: TGTGCCAGCAGTTTCGTCGCCGTCTCGTCCTACGAGCAGTACTTC.

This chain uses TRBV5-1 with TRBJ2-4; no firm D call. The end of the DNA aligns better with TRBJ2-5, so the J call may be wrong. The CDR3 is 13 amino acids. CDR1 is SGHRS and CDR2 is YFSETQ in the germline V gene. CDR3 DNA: TGCGCCAGCAGCTTGGACGATGGGGAGACCCAGTACTTC. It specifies CASSLDDGETQYF.

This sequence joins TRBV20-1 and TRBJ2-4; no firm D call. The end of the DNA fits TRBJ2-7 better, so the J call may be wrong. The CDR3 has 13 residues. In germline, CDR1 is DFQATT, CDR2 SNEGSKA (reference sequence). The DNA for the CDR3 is TGCAGTGCTTATACCGGGCAATGGGGCGAGCAGTACTTC. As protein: CSAYTGQWGEQYF.